The T cell receptor beta chain under discussion was sequenced for a study of blood T cell repertoires in COVID-19. Study information: Sources were T cells, B-cell-depleted T cells, or PBMCs; the material itself was cDNA or gDNA.

Sequenced by immunoSEQ multiplex PCR; TCRdb stores in-frame clones only, minus some. Of approximately 25,000 clones in the sample, around 80% were seen once. The V and J ends lost 3 bases and 5 bases respectively, with 10 bases between them. Germline loops: CDR1 LNHDA, CDR2 SQIVND (reference sequence). The CDR3 totals 13 residues. This clone was detected only a few times. The clonotype originates from a woman of 80 years or more with acute or convalescent COVID-19. The material sequenced was peripheral blood. The J gene is TRBJ1-2, the V gene TRBV19; D not certain. The CDR3 protein is CASSMEATYGYTF. CDR3 in DNA: TGTGCCAGTAGTATGGAGGCTACATATGGCTACACCTTC.